The rows below give T cell receptor beta chains drawn from one sample of a study of T cells in Graves' hyperthyroidism and ophthalmopathy. In TCRdb, the multiplex PCR reads were re-called with MiXCR into one record per CDR3 protein. The sample includes fewer than 900,000 distinct CDR3 sequences, 18% of them seen just once. Sequenced sample: blood. These receptor sequences come from a woman in her fifties or sixties with Graves' hyperthyroidism that later progressed to Graves' ophthalmopathy. CDR3s include the opening cysteine and the closing phenylalanine or tryptophan. The D gene is left open where the match is weak. Size is stated for part of the rows, as once, few or many counts, or as a class when the clone is expanded.

size: -; J: TRBJ2-2; D: TRBD1; length: 15; V: TRBV2; CDR3: CASSEWPGGTGELFF; DNA: TGTGCCAGCAGTGAATGGCCAGGGGGAACCGGGGAGCTGTTTTTT
size: few; J: TRBJ2-3; D: -; length: 14; V: TRBV5-1; CDR3: CASLSGTSTDTQYF; DNA: TGCGCCAGCCTTAGCGGAACTAGCACAGATACGCAGTATTTT
size: few; J: TRBJ1-2; D: TRBD1; length: 15; V: TRBV27; CDR3: CASSTQTGGVGGYTF; DNA: TGTGCCAGCAGTACTCAGACAGGGGGAGTGGGTGGCTACACCTTC
size: many; J: TRBJ2-3; D: TRBD2; length: 16; V: TRBV5-1; CDR3: CASSLEGTSVADTQYF; DNA: TGCGCCAGCAGCTTGGAAGGGACTAGCGTCGCAGATACGCAGTATTTT
size: -; J: TRBJ2-2; D: -; length: 12; V: TRBV30; CDR3: CAWTALEGQLFF; DNA: TGTGCCTGGACGGCCCTGGAGGGACAGCTGTTTTTT
size: -; J: TRBJ2-1; D: TRBD1; length: 12; V: TRBV20-1; CDR3: CSASDRVHEQFF; DNA: TGCAGTGCTAGCGACAGGGTCCATGAGCAGTTCTTC
size: few; J: TRBJ2-5; D: TRBD1; length: 12; V: TRBV10-3; CDR3: CAISEPATGEYF; DNA: TGTGCCATCAGTGAGCCGGCGACAGGGGAGTACTTC
size: few; J: TRBJ1-2; D: -; length: 11; V: TRBV30; CDR3: CAWSYSGGYTF; DNA: TGTGCCTGGAGCTACAGCGGCGGCTACACCTTC
size: few; J: TRBJ1-2; D: TRBD1; length: 13; V: TRBV10-3; CDR3: CAISSGTGLGYTF; DNA: TGTGCCATCAGCTCCGGGACAGGGCTTGGCTACACCTTC
size: few; J: TRBJ2-7; D: -; length: 15; V: TRBV7-9; CDR3: CASSLLGEGTYEQYF; DNA: TGTGCCAGCAGCCTGCTGGGCGAGGGTACCTACGAGCAGTACTTC
size: many; J: TRBJ1-1; D: -; length: 14; V: TRBV19; CDR3: CASSMGQGMTEAFF; DNA: TGTGCCAGTAGTATGGGTCAGGGGATGACTGAAGCTTTCTTT
size: many; J: TRBJ2-7; D: -; length: 15; V: TRBV11-2; CDR3: CASSLTGGASDEQYF; DNA: TGTGCCAGCAGCTTAACCGGGGGCGCATCAGACGAGCAGTACTTC
size: -; J: TRBJ1-1; D: -; length: 14; V: TRBV15; CDR3: CATSRGRTDTEAFF; DNA: TGTGCCACCAGCAGAGGTCGGACAGACACTGAAGCTTTCTTT
size: -; J: TRBJ1-4; D: -; length: 14; V: TRBV9; CDR3: CASSVGAESEKLFF; DNA: TGTGCCAGCAGCGTAGGTGCAGAGTCGGAAAAACTGTTTTTT
size: few; J: TRBJ2-5; D: TRBD2; length: 16; V: TRBV19; CDR3: CASRTGLAGGQETQYF; DNA: TGTGCCAGCCGAACGGGACTAGCGGGGGGTCAAGAGACCCAGTACTTC
size: many; J: TRBJ2-7; D: -; length: 14; V: TRBV10-3; CDR3: CAISGLAGDYEQYF; DNA: TGTGCCATCAGTGGCCTGGCAGGGGACTACGAGCAGTACTTC
size: -; J: TRBJ1-4; D: TRBD1; length: 18; V: TRBV15; CDR3: CATSRESLQGAEGEKLFF; DNA: TGTGCCACCAGCAGAGAATCCCTACAGGGGGCCGAGGGTGAAAAACTGTTTTTT
size: -; J: TRBJ1-4; D: -; length: 16; V: TRBV6-1; CDR3: CASSEPGQATNEKLFF; DNA: TGTGCCAGCAGTGAACCGGGACAAGCAACTAATGAAAAACTGTTTTTT
size: many; J: TRBJ1-2; D: -; length: 12; V: TRBV12-3/TRBV12-4; CDR3: CASSSTDYGYTF; DNA: TGTGCCAGCAGCTCTACTGATTATGGCTACACCTTC
size: few; J: TRBJ1-2; D: TRBD1; length: 16; V: TRBV3-1; CDR3: CASSQGTGAGSYGYTF; DNA: TGTGCCAGCAGCCAGGGGACAGGGGCGGGTAGCTATGGCTACACCTTC
size: -; J: TRBJ1-4; D: -; length: 15; V: TRBV6-4; CDR3: CASSPDPATNEKLFF; DNA: TGTGCCAGCAGTCCGGACCCTGCAACTAATGAAAAACTGTTTTTT
size: many; J: TRBJ1-1; D: -; length: 15; V: TRBV4-1; CDR3: CASSQKFPVNTEAFF; DNA: TGCGCCAGCAGCCAAAAGTTCCCAGTGAACACTGAAGCTTTCTTT